Each of the 17 T cell receptor beta chains below was sequenced from the same sample in a study of T cell responses to AZD1222 COVID-19 vaccine. The repertoire was sequenced with immunoSEQ multiplex PCR; TCRdb's copy has only in-frame clones and lacks some. The table shows 80,000 to 100,000 clones, with 70% to 90% occurring only once. The material sequenced was peripheral blood, taken 28 days after the second AZD1222 dose. These receptor sequences come from an adult who received the AZD1222 COVID-19 vaccine.

The chain recombines TRBV6-5 with TRBJ1-2, with TRBD1 matching over 9 bases. V was clipped by 2 bases and J by 4 bases; unmatched bases: 5. The CDR3 runs to 15 residues. CDR1 and CDR2 (germline): MNHEY, SVGAGI. CDR3 amino acids: CASSYRQGGAYGYTF. As DNA, the CDR3 is TGTGCCAGCAGTTACCGACAGGGGGGAGCCTATGGCTACACCTTC.

The V call is TRBV7-9, the J call TRBJ2-7; D call uncertain. The V end lost 4 bases, the J end lost 2 bases, and 6 bases lay between the germline ends. Looked up from germline, CDR1 is SEHNR and CDR2 is FQNEAQ (reference sequence). The CDR3 extends over 12 amino acids. For the CDR3, the DNA is TGTGCCAGCAGCTATTCAGCCTACGAGCAGTACTTC. This gives the protein CASSYSAYEQYF.

The sample holds a few counts of this clone. CDR3: CASSEFGGNTEAFF. CDR3 bases: TGTGCCAGCAGTGAATTTGGAGGGAACACTGAAGCTTTCTTT. This sequence joins TRBV6-1 and TRBJ1-1, with D uncertain. The CDR3 runs to 14 residues. V was cut by 2 bases and J by 1 base, with 8 bases left in between. Per the germline V gene, CDR1 is MNHNS and CDR2 is SASEGT.

The CDR3 sequence is CASSLTPVGTGSRGNQPQHF. The CDR3 DNA sequence: TGTGCCAGCAGCTTGACCCCCGTTGGGACAGGGTCAAGGGGCAATCAGCCCCAGCATTTT. The chain uses TRBV5-5 and TRBJ1-5, with 9 positions matching TRBD1. This CDR3 region has 20 residues. Germline-derived CDR1 and CDR2 are SGHKS and YYEKEE (reference sequence). V was clipped by 1 base and J by 2 bases; unmatched bases: 16.

V and J are TRBV7-9 and TRBJ2-3, with D possibly being TRBD1 or TRBD2 (5 bases each). CDR3 length equals 13 residues. CDR1 and CDR2 from the germline V gene are SEHNR and FQNEAQ (reference sequence). Trimming pared 3 bases from V and 6 bases from J, leaving 10 bases between. The CDR3 sequence: CASSFGTVDTQYF. The DNA for the CDR3 is TGTGCCAGCAGCTTTGGGACGGTGGATACGCAGTATTTT.

V usage is TRBV10-2 and J usage is TRBJ1-5; the D gene is possibly TRBD1 (5 bases). With 10 bases removed from V and 6 bases from J, the gap between germline ends came to 16 bases. CDR1 and CDR2 (germline): WSHSY, SAAADI. The CDR3 contains 13 residues. As DNA, the CDR3 is TGCGCCACCCTCGGGACTGGGAGTCAGCCCCAGCATTTT. It codes for CATLGTGSQPQHF.

This chain joins TRBV5-1 and TRBJ2-1; D might be TRBD1 or TRBD2, each matching 6 bases. Per the germline V gene, CDR1 is SGHRS and CDR2 is YFSETQ. The CDR3 has 14 residues. V dropped 0 bases and J dropped 10 bases, with 14 bases sitting between them. CDR3 sequence reads: CASSLVSGAGEQFF. CDR3 coding DNA: TGCGCCAGCAGCTTGGTTTCGGGGGCGGGCGAGCAGTTCTTC.

This chain uses TRBV11-3 with TRBJ2-4, with 9 bases identical to TRBD1. Per germline, CDR1 SGHNT and CDR2 YENEEA. Trimming cost V 4 bases and J 6 bases; bases outside gene matches: 4. The length of the CDR3 is 14 residues. CDR3 region: CASSYAGQGNIQYF. The CDR3 DNA reads as TGTGCCAGCAGCTACGCGGGACAGGGAAACATTCAGTACTTC.

This clone has a handful of counts. The chain's CDR3 is CASRGWAAGHGYTF. Written as DNA, the CDR3 is TGTGCCAGCAGAGGGTGGGCGGCCGGGCATGGCTACACCTTC. V usage is TRBV5-6 and J usage is TRBJ1-2; unclear D gene. The CDR3 length is 14 residues. V was shortened by 5 bases and J by 6 bases, with 17 bases between the two germline ends. Per the germline V gene, CDR1 is SGHDT and CDR2 is YYEEEE.

This chain links TRBV10-2 with TRBJ1-2; no clear D gene. Germline V gives CDR1 WSHSY, CDR2 SAAADI. The CDR3 covers 14 residues. Deletions cut 6 bases from V and 1 base from J, with 12 bases between. Here the CDR3 DNA reads TGCGCCAGCAGCCCACAGCCAATTAACTATGGCTACACCTTC. Protein product: CASSPQPINYGYTF.

The J gene is TRBJ1-1, the V gene TRBV28; D is ambiguous. The CDR3 sequence is 15 residues long. V lost 6 bases to trimming and J lost 4 bases, with 18 bases between them. Germline V gene lookup returns CDR1 MDHEN and CDR2 SYDVKM. DNA of the CDR3: TGTGCCAGCAGCCCCCCCACGACCGCGGGCACTGAAGCTTTCTTT. Amino acids: CASSPPTTAGTEAFF.

In DNA, the CDR3 is TGCGCCAGCAGCCAGGACAGGGCGAACGAGCAGTACTTC. Its translation is CASSQDRANEQYF. The genes are TRBV5-1 and TRBJ2-7; 8 bases align to TRBD1. Germline CDR1 and CDR2: SGHRS and YFSETQ. The CDR3 is 13 residues long. J gave up 5 bases and V 4 bases, and 5 bases lay outside the gene matches. Variable domain in full (rest from reference TRBV5-1 and TRBJ2-7): KAGVTQTPRYLIKTRGQQVTLSCSPISGHRSVSWYQQTPGQGLQFLFEYFSETQRNKGNFPGRFSGRQFSNSRSEMNVSTLELGDSALYLCASSQDRANEQYFGPGTRLTVT.

This chain links TRBV13 with TRBJ2-7, with 9 bases matching TRBD1. Germline trimming cut 5 bases from V and 6 bases from J; bases unmatched to any gene: 14. Germline CDR1 reads PRHDT; CDR2 reads FYEKMQ (reference sequence). The CDR3 is 16 amino acids. Written as DNA, the CDR3 is TGTGCCAGCAGCCCCTCGCCCGGGACAGGGAATGGCGAGCAGTACTTC. Translated, it gives CASSPSPGTGNGEQYF. The full variable domain, in which reference TRBV13 and TRBJ2-7 provide the parts outside the CDR3, is AAGVIQSPRHLIKEKRETATLKCYPIPRHDTVYWYQQGPGQDPQFLISFYEKMQSDKGSIPDRFSAQQFSDYHSELNMSSLELGDSALYFCASSPSPGTGNGEQYFGPGTRLTVT.

The genes are TRBV28 and TRBJ2-1; D remains ambiguous. This CDR3 has 12 amino acids. V was shortened by 6 bases and J by 15 bases, with 18 bases between the two germline ends. Looked up from germline, CDR1 is MDHEN and CDR2 is SYDVKM. The CDR3 nucleotides read TGTGCCAGCAGGGTTTCGGCAGCAACACCGTTCTTC. Protein sequence: CASRVSAATPFF. The entire variable domain, with the rest obtained from reference TRBV28 and TRBJ2-1, is as follows: DVKVTQSSRYLVKRTGEKVFLECVQDMDHENMFWYRQDPGLGLRLIYFSYDVKMKEKGDIPEGYSVSREKKERFSLILESASTNQTSMYLCASRVSAATPFFGPGTRLTVL.

The genes are TRBV28 and TRBJ2-1; D possibly corresponds to TRBD1 (6 bases). Germline loops: CDR1 MDHEN, CDR2 SYDVKM. The CDR3 totals 11 residues. V was shortened by 8 bases and J by 10 bases, with 12 bases between the two germline ends. CDR3 nucleotide sequence: TGTGCCAGCCCCTTCAGGGGAGAGCAGTTCTTC. Amino acid sequence: CASPFRGEQFF.

The chain combines TRBV28 with TRBJ1-5; no firm D call. V was shortened by 2 bases and J by 9 bases, with 8 bases between the two germline ends. The CDR3 is 12 residues long. Germline V gives CDR1 MDHEN, CDR2 SYDVKM. The CDR3 protein is CASSLMVRPQHF. Here the CDR3 DNA reads TGTGCCAGCAGTTTAATGGTAAGGCCCCAGCATTTT.

This rearrangement joins TRBV6-2 or TRBV6-3 to TRBJ1-2; no firm D call. The germline gives CDR1 MNHEY, CDR2 SVGEGT. The CDR3 contains 11 residues. Trimming shortened V by 5 bases and J by 3 bases, and 4 bases separated the two germline ends. The CDR3: CASSPDYGYTF. CDR3 bases: TGTGCCAGCAGTCCCGACTATGGCTACACCTTC.